This entry concerns a single T cell receptor beta chain. This clone was detected only a few times. Its target antigen remains unknown. Base-call qualities are not available, and no considerably larger clone is one nucleotide away. The sample belongs to a study of beta chain features in type 1 diabetes listed by TCRdb under 2018. Regarding the complete study: No differences in mean age, gender distribution, total cell number or subset yield were found between patients and healthy donors. In the study, recently diagnosed type 1 diabetes patients and matched healthy donors were compared on the TCRB repertoires of their sorted circulating CD4+ T cell subsets. Across all samples, around 99 million sorted cells were examined, and cell number per subset correlated strongly with RNA yield. Regulatory and stem cell-like memory subsets were obtained from only 8 patients and about eight healthy donors, while naive and central memory subsets were obtained from all 28 donors.

Beyond this particular receptor, the publication reports: Type 1 diabetes patients showed a moderate but significant shortening of TCRB CDR3 length in all four CD4+ subsets. Because small numbers of individuals were included in the HLA sub-analyses, any influence of HLA type on TCRB rearrangement was left unresolved. At VDJ recombination sites, patients with type 1 diabetes made fewer insertions and deleted more nucleotides, a pattern implying thymic rearrangement abnormalities. PCR may preferentially amplify shorter templates, but because patient and control samples were amplified and corrected together, any resulting skew would affect both groups equally. Sequencing cDNA rather than genomic DNA could over-represent highly expressing activated cells, although activation and CD3 levels did not differ between groups. The naive, central memory and regulatory TCRB repertoires appeared to resemble one another more closely among patients than among healthy donors.

The entire amount of isolated RNA was reverse transcribed using the High Capacity cDNA Reverse Transcription Kit, so the sequenced TCRB transcripts were expressed ones. Deep immunoSEQ sequencing was performed on naive, central memory and regulatory T cell samples, with an average of approximately 4 million total reads per sample. Sorted cells were lysed in RLT buffer, and RNA was extracted using DNase-treated RNeasy Micro or Mini kits according to cell number. Each cell subset was processed on its own to prevent cross-contamination, while patient and healthy donor samples were processed together. The immunoSEQ multiplex PCR was used to amplify TCRB sequences from cDNA, yielding 87-bp fragments that span the CDR3 region. Sequencing of the amplicons was done on the Illumina HiSeq platform. The authors processed their data as follows. PCR bias was corrected computationally using synthetic template baselines, and reads within Hamming distance 2 were collapsed, with unmergeable singletons discarded. Reads were aligned against IMGT so that V, D and J genes, CDR3 length and insertions or deletions at six rearrangement sites could be assigned. Clonotype counts were normalized to sorted cell number within each subset before computing true diversity and Gini coefficients with the tcR R package. The overlap coefficient, calculated on TCRB nucleotide sequences, was used to quantify repertoire sharing. TCRdb holds this immuneACCESS table with in-frame rearrangements only. Some clones are missing; in checked studies, unresolved V genes explain under half, and the rest has no known cause. That table gives V, J and clone size, and the DNA gave D and trimming. The sample table holds roughly 350,000 clones, of which around 10% were seen once. About 0.64% of the sample is taken by the ten largest.

As encoded in the germline V gene, CDR1 is SGDLS while CDR2 is YYNGEE. The V end loses 1 base and the J end loses 0 bases, and a stretch of 4 bases separates them. Its CDR3 holds 14 amino acids, cysteine through phenylalanine. Kept here is only the CDR3 DNA, which spans 42 bases and is read in frame from base 1. Each donor gave one peripheral blood draw, roughly 110 mL on average, collected into heparinised tubes. Using a panel that included CD45RO, CCR7, CD25, CD127, CD95 and CD27, naive, central memory, regulatory and stem cell-like memory CD4+ T cells were sorted on a BD FACSAria II. A purity above 98% was achieved for all sorted populations. PBMCs were isolated right away by Lymphoprep density gradient centrifugation and were stained directly, without culture. So that batch effects would be minimized, each experiment stained and sorted samples in pairs, pairing one healthy donor with one patient.

This TCR was recovered from a man aged 25 to 40 with type 1 diabetes. Sequencing was done on a sample of central memory CD4+ T cells from blood. The chain is assembled from TRBV9 and TRBJ2-2; the D gene is unclear. The base sequence is TGTGCCAGCAGCGTACTAGCGAACACCGGGGAGCTGTTTTTT. This is translated as CASSVLANTGELFF.